The subject of this entry is one T cell receptor (beta chain). Its antigen is not yet known. It has no much larger one-base neighbor in the sample; base qualities were not kept. The entry originates in a study of CD8 T cells in ankylosing spondylitis (dated by TCRdb to the late 2010s). Looking at the study overall: To find TCR variants linked to disease, the study profiled T cell receptor beta repertoires in ankylosing spondylitis patients and healthy donors. The whole study cohort included over a hundred healthy donors and 25 ankylosing spondylitis patients. Peripheral blood was sampled, and synovial fluid was also collected from ankylosing spondylitis patients.

Sequencing relied on an Illumina HiSeq 2500. Quantitative 5'-RACE with molecular barcodes was used to prepare TCR beta libraries. In the paper's pipeline: A new computational method, built on a probabilistic model of VDJ rearrangement, was used to identify disease-linked TCR variants. Starting from the raw public reads, TCRdb applied fastp trimming at Q25, assembled clones with MiXCR and retained in-frame beta chains. For every CDR3 protein sequence, its rows merge into one entry that carries the most common genes and DNA. These V and J calls are TCRdb output, not the study's own analysis. This sample gives just over 300,000 distinct CDR3 sequences in total; about a fifth of them show up just once. The ten most abundant clones make up 3% to 4% of the sample. Study-wide conclusions, independent of this receptor: Blood from ankylosing spondylitis patients appeared to be characterized by a TCR beta motif made up of under 10 highly homologous amino acid variants. A CD8+ phenotype was shown by the disease-linked clones, which were found at relatively low frequencies in peripheral blood. The disease-linked clones were reported as significantly enriched in matched synovial fluid samples from ankylosing spondylitis patients. Some TCR beta motif variants had previously been reported in synovial fluid and blood of reactive arthritis patients, which suggested common disease-initiation mechanisms.

The sample was blood, either unsorted or a sorted T cell fraction (not recorded which). The TCR comes from a female donor with ankylosing spondylitis or in good health (not recorded which).

The DNA is TGCAGCGTCTCAGGACAGGGGGGCGACTACTACAATGAGCAGTACTTC. Its product reads: CSVSGQGGDYYNEQYF. This chain is built from TRBV29-1 and TRBJ2-1, with 10 bases matching TRBD1. The J call may be faulty, since TRBJ2-7 better matches the DNA end. From a lookup of the germline V gene, CDR1 and CDR2 are SQVTM and ANQGSEA. From cysteine to phenylalanine, the CDR3 is 16 amino acids long. CDR3 DNA only is kept here, 48 bases in frame from base 1.